This T cell receptor (beta chain) originates from a study of beta chain features in type 1 diabetes. Overall study context: No age, gender or cell yield differences were seen between patients and healthy donors. Findings and limits, study-wide: The study found moderately but significantly shorter TCRB CDR3s in all four CD4+ subsets of Type 1 diabetes patients.

As regards this clone: Antigen: not known. Other DNA sequences in this sample translate to the same CDR3.

Using CD45RO/CCR7/CD25/CD127/CD95/CD27, CD4+ naive, central memory, regulatory and stem cell-like memory cells were sorted. Of the isolated RNA, all was reverse transcribed, and so the sequenced material was expressed TCRB transcripts. Some clones are missing from TCRdb's copy, which holds only in-frame ones; the method was immunoSEQ multiplex PCR. The repertoire consists of approximately 260,000 clones, with around 24% occurring once and the leading ten covering about 0.012%. The specimen sequenced was naive CD4+ T cells from blood. This sequence originates from a woman aged 30 to 39 with type 1 diabetes.

The CDR3 loop reads CASSVAGGISYNEQFF. CDR3 coding DNA: TGTGCCAGCAGCGTAGCTGGGGGGATTTCCTACAATGAGCAGTTCTTC. V is TRBV9 and J is TRBJ2-1; D may be TRBD2 (6 bases). The V end was cut by 0 bases, the J end by 1 base, with 11 bases between. Germline V lookup: CDR1 SGDLS, CDR2 YYNGEE. CDR3 length: 16 amino acids. Drawing the rest from reference TRBV9 and TRBJ2-1, the complete variable domain is DSGVTQTPKHLITATGQRVTLRCSPRSGDLSVYWYQQSLDQGLQFLIQYYNGEERAKGNILERFSAQQFPDLHSELNLSSLELGDSALYFCASSVAGGISYNEQFFGPGTRLTVL.